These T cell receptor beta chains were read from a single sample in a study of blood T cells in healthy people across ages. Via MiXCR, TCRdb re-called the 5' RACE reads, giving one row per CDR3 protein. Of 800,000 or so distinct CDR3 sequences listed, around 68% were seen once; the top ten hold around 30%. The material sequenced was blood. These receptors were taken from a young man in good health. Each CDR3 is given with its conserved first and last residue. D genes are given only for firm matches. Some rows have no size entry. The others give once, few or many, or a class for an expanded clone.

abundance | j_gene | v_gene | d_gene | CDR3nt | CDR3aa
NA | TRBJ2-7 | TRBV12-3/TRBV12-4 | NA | TGTGCCAGCAGCTCGACACCAGGTCAAGCGCAGTACTTC | CASSSTPGQAQYF
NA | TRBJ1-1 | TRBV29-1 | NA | TGCAGCGTTGTCCTCGCCGGCAGGGATGAGAACACTGAAGCTTTCTTT | CSVVLAGRDENTEAFF
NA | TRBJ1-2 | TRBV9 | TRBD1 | TGTGCCAGCAGCATTGGGACAGGGGGACTCTATGGCTACACCTTC | CASSIGTGGLYGYTF
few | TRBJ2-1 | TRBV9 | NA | TGTGCCAGCAGCGTAGGAGGCCATGGCAATGAGCAGTTCTTC | CASSVGGHGNEQFF
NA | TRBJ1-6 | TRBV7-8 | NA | TGTGCCAGCAGCGTAGCAGGTGGTTCACCCCTCCACTTT | CASSVAGGSPLHF
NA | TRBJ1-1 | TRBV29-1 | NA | TGCAGCGTTGAAGTTCCCGGCCAGGGATCTGAAGCTTTCTTT | CSVEVPGQGSEAFF
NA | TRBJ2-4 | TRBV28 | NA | TGTGCCAGCAGTTTGGGTCCCCAAGCTTCCCTAGCCAAAAACATTCAGTACTTC | CASSLGPQASLAKNIQYF
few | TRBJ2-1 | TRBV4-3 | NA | TGCGCCAGCAGCCAAGATAGAGGATGGAGATTTTACAATGAGCAGTTCTTC | CASSQDRGWRFYNEQFF
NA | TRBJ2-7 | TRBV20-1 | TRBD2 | TGCAGCGGGTCCGCGGGGGGGGCCAGCTCCTACAATGAGCAGTACTTC | CSGSAGGASSYNEQYF
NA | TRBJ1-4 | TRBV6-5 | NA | TGTGCCAGCAGTTTAGCCGGGCAGGGTCCTTGGGAAACTCTGTTTTTT | CASSLAGQGPWETLFF
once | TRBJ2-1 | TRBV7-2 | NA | TGTGCCAGCAGAATCGGAGGATCTGAGCAGTTCTTC | CASRIGGSEQFF
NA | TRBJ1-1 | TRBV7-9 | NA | TGTGCCAGCAGCCCTCGGACGGTTGAAGCTTTCTTT | CASSPRTVEAFF
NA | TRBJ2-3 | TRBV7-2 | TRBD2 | TGTGCCAGCAGCTCCCTAGCGGGGAGGATAGATACGCAGTATTTT | CASSSLAGRIDTQYF
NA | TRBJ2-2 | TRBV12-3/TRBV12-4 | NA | TGTGCCAGCAGTTCTAGCCCCCCGAACACCGGGGAGCTGTTTTTT | CASSSSPPNTGELFF
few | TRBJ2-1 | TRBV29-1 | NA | TGCAGCGTTGCGGAGCTCTACATCTACAATGAGCAGTTCTTC | CSVAELYIYNEQFF
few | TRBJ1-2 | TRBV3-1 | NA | TGTGCCAGCAGCCAAGAAAGTCGGTCCTCCGGAGGCTACACCTTC | CASSQESRSSGGYTF
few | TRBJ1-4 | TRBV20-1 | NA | TGCAGTGCTAGAGATCTGCAGGGGCCCTATAATGAAAAACTGTTTTTT | CSARDLQGPYNEKLFF
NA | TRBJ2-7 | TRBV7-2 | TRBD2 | TGTGCCAGCAGCCAGGAGGGGCGGGGGGCCTACGAGCAGTACTTC | CASSQEGRGAYEQYF
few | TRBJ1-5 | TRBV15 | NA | TGTGCCACCAGGTCTAAAAATATATATAGCAATCAGCCCCAGCATTTT | CATRSKNIYSNQPQHF
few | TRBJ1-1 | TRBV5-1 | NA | TGCGCCAGCAGCCAAGGACCGATGAACACTGAAGCTTTCTTT | CASSQGPMNTEAFF
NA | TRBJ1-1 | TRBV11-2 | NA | TGTGCCAGCAGCTTAGCTCGGGGACGGAACACTGAAGCTTTCTTT | CASSLARGRNTEAFF
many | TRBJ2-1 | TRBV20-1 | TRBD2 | TGCAGTGCTAGGAGCAGCGGGGGAGGATACAATGAGCAGTTCTTC | CSARSSGGGYNEQFF
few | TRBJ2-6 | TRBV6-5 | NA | TGTGCCAGCTGGGGAGGGGCCAACGTCCTGACTTTC | CASWGGANVLTF
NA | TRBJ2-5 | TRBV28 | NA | TGTGCCAGCAGTCTCGGGACCACAGGTCCCCAAGAGACCCAGTACTTC | CASSLGTTGPQETQYF
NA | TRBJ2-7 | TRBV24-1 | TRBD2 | TGTGCCACCAGTGATCCCCCCAGCGGGAGCTACGAGCAGTACTTC | CATSDPPSGSYEQYF
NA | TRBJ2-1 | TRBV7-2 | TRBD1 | TGTGCCAGCAGCCTGTACGGGACAGCTACCTCCTCCTACAATGAGCAGTTCTTC | CASSLYGTATSSYNEQFF
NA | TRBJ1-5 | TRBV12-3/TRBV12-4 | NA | TGTGCCAGCAGTTTATGGGATGATCATCAGCCCCAGCATTTT | CASSLWDDHQPQHF
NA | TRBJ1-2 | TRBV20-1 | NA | TGCAGTGCTAGAGACCCCATTGCGGTCCCTGGCTACACCTTC | CSARDPIAVPGYTF
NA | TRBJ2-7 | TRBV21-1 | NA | TGTGCCACCCTACGGGACAGTACCTACGAGCAGTACTTC | CATLRDSTYEQYF
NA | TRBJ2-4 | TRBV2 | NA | TGTGCCAGCAGTGACCCGCGACAAAACATTCAGTACTTC | CASSDPRQNIQYF
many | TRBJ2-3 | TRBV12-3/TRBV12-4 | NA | TGTGCCAGCAGTCCTACAGGTTCCACAGATACGCAGTATTTT | CASSPTGSTDTQYF
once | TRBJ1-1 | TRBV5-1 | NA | TGCGCCAGCAGCCAGAGGTCACCGGCTGAAGCTTTCTTT | CASSQRSPAEAFF
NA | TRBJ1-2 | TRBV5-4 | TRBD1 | TGTGCCAGCAGCCATTACAACAGGGGGAACTATGGCTACACCTTC | CASSHYNRGNYGYTF
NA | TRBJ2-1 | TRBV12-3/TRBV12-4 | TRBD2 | TGTGCCAGCAGTTTCGCCCTAGCGGGGGGGCTTGATGAGCAGTTCTTC | CASSFALAGGLDEQFF
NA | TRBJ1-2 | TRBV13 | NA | TGTGCCAGCAACTTAGCTCCAGGGAACTATGGCTACACCTTC | CASNLAPGNYGYTF
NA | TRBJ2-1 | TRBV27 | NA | TGTGCCAGCAGTTTATCAGGCTCCAGGGAGCAGTTCTTC | CASSLSGSREQFF
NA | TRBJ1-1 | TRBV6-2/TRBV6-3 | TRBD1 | TGTGCCAGCAGCGGACAGGGGGCCGCTGAAGCTTTCTTT | CASSGQGAAEAFF
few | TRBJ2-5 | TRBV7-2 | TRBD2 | TGTGCCAGCAGCTCGGGGCTAGCGGGGGCCAATTTAAAAGAGACCCAGTACTTC | CASSSGLAGANLKETQYF
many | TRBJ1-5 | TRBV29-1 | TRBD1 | TGCAGCGTTGAAACAGGGGGACAGCCCCAGCATTTT | CSVETGGQPQHF
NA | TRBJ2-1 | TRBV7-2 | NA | TGTGCCAGCAGCTTGTTGGGGGCCTCCTACAATGAGCAGTTCTTC | CASSLLGASYNEQFF
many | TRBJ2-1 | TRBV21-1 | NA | TGTGCCAGCAGCAAACTAGGACAGTACAATGAGCAGTTCTTC | CASSKLGQYNEQFF
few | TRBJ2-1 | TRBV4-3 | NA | TGCGCCAGCAGCCAAGTTGGGGTCTACAATGAGCAGTTCTTC | CASSQVGVYNEQFF
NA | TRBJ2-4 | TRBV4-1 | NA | TGCGCCAGCAGCCAAGGGGGTGCCTTAGCCAAAAACATTCAGTACTTC | CASSQGGALAKNIQYF